Each of the 17 T cell receptor beta chains below was sequenced from the same sample in a study of regulatory T cells in long-lasting Graves disease. The authors built TCR beta libraries using iRepertoire HTBI primers and Arm-PCR of CDR3 regions. TCRdb re-called the multiplex PCR reads through MiXCR, storing one row per CDR3 protein. The repertoire consists of about 470,000 distinct CDR3 sequences, with around 14% occurring once and the leading ten covering 15% to 20%. The time point is: newly diagnosed GD, antithyroid drugs for less than 3 months. PBMCs provided the RNA from which the TCR library was made. This sample also appeared in a second study, on T cells in Graves' hyperthyroidism and ophthalmopathy.

The input for sequencing was peripheral blood mononuclear cells (PBMCs), taken at new diagnosis, from a patient treated with antithyroid drugs. The receptor source for this set is a woman in her thirties with Graves disease.

In its sample, this clonotype was seen many times. This chain connects TRBV7-9 to TRBJ1-2; TRBD1 aligns across 10 bases. With V trimmed by 1 base and J by 7 bases, 3 bases remained unmatched. From germline, CDR1 is SEHNR and CDR2 FQNEAQ (reference sequence). The CDR3 contains 14 residues. The CDR3 spells CASSLGQGALGYTF. For the CDR3, the DNA is TGTGCCAGCAGCTTAGGACAGGGGGCGCTTGGCTACACCTTC. The whole variable domain, filled in from reference TRBV7-9 and TRBJ1-2, reads DTGVSQNPRHKITKRGQNVTFRCDPISEHNRLYWYRQTLGQGPEFLTYFQNEAQLEKSRLLSDRFSAERPKGSFSTLEIQRTEQGDSAMYLCASSLGQGALGYTFGSGTRLTVV.

This clonotype came up a few times. V gene TRBV7-8 combines with J gene TRBJ1-2; 7 bases are shared with TRBD1. Germline CDR1 and CDR2: SGHVS and FQNEAQ. This CDR3 has 13 amino acids. V was pared by 5 bases and J by 6 bases, with 6 bases of the junction left unmatched. CDR3 region: CASSVTGRDGYTF. The CDR3 region has the DNA TGTGCCAGCAGCGTGACAGGGCGGGATGGCTACACCTTC. Full variable domain (outside the CDR3, taken from reference TRBV7-8 and TRBJ1-2): GAGVSQSPRYKVAKRGQDVALRCDPISGHVSLFWYQQALGQGPEFLTYFQNEAQLDKSGLPSDRFFAERPEGSVSTLKIQRTQQEDSAVYLCASSVTGRDGYTFGSGTRLTVV.

This clonotype was observed at least ten times. The chain combines TRBV30 with TRBJ1-1; no clear D gene. The V gene lost 0 bases and the J gene lost 1 base, with 6 bases spanning the gap. The germline gives CDR1 GTSNPN, CDR2 SVGIG (reference sequence). There are 13 residues in the CDR3. The CDR3 nucleotides read TGTGCCTGGAGTGTCACAGAGAACACTGAAGCTTTCTTT. It specifies CAWSVTENTEAFF.

Ten or more counts support this clonotype. V gene TRBV18 combines with J gene TRBJ2-3; 11 bases match TRBD2. The germline V gene has CDR1 KGHSH and CDR2 LQKENI. This CDR3 is built from 16 residues. V was pared by 2 bases and J by 5 bases, with 6 bases of the junction left unmatched. The CDR3 sequence: CASSPSGLAARDTQYF. The CDR3 DNA is TGTGCCAGCTCACCATCGGGACTAGCGGCGAGAGATACGCAGTATTTT.

This rearrangement joins TRBV30 to TRBJ2-5; maybe TRBD1 (6 bases). The V end lost 4 bases, the J end lost 4 bases, and 13 bases lay between the germline ends. Germline-derived CDR1 and CDR2 are GTSNPN and SVGIG (reference sequence). This CDR3 spans 13 amino acids. The CDR3 sequence is CAWTRQASETQYF. The CDR3, as DNA: TGTGCCTGGACTAGACAGGCTTCAGAGACCCAGTACTTC. Together with reference TRBV30 and TRBJ2-5, the CDR3 gives the full variable domain: SQTIHQWPATLVQPVGSPLSLECTVEGTSNPNLYWYRQAAGRGLQLLFYSVGIGQISSEVPQNLSASRPQDRQFILSSKKLLLSDSGFYLCAWTRQASETQYFGPGTRLLVL.

A few counts support this clonotype. The chain employs TRBV20-1 and TRBJ1-6; unclear D gene. CDR1 and CDR2 from the germline V gene are DFQATT and SNEGSKA (reference sequence). V dropped 5 bases and J dropped 0 bases, with 11 bases sitting between them. This CDR3 is 15 amino acids long. CDR3 amino acids: CSAWGVGSYNSPLHF. DNA for the CDR3: TGCAGTGCTTGGGGAGTTGGCTCCTATAATTCACCCCTCCACTTT.

Ten or more counts support this clonotype. This chain joins TRBV18 and TRBJ1-3; D might be TRBD1 (5 bases). CDR1 and CDR2 (germline): KGHSH, LQKENI. The CDR3 is 14 residues long. The V and J ends lost 8 bases and 0 bases respectively, with 11 bases between them. CDR3 amino acids: CASSPGLSGNTIYF. The CDR3 nucleotides are TGTGCCAGCAGCCCAGGGCTCTCTGGAAACACCATATATTTT.

This sequence joins TRBV6-4 and TRBJ2-7, with D tentatively TRBD2 (5 bases). V was pared by 3 bases and J by 5 bases, with 14 bases between. The CDR3 contains 14 residues. Germline loops: CDR1 MRHNA, CDR2 SNTAGT. Here the CDR3 reads CASSEAEGRDEQYF. CDR3 DNA sequence: TGTGCCAGCAGTGAAGCGGAAGGACGGGACGAGCAGTACTTC.

This clonotype was counted many times. The chain joins TRBV29-1 to TRBJ2-5, with 7 bases matching TRBD1. The CDR3 is 13 residues long. Germline trimming cut 3 bases from V and 5 bases from J; bases unmatched to any gene: 6. The germline gives CDR1 SQVTM, CDR2 ANQGSEA. The CDR3 region is CSVDVTRGETQYF. CDR3 nucleotides: TGCAGCGTTGATGTGACCAGGGGGGAGACCCAGTACTTC.

J is TRBJ2-7 and V is TRBV7-9; D gene uncertain. Germline V gene lookup returns CDR1 SEHNR and CDR2 FQNEAQ (reference sequence). CDR3 length equals 13 residues. V lost 5 bases to trimming and J lost 6 bases, with 14 bases between them. CDR3 loop: CASSVSGVPEQYF. Written as DNA, the CDR3 is TGTGCCAGCAGCGTGTCCGGAGTGCCCGAGCAGTACTTC. The full variable domain, with the rest looked up from reference TRBV7-9 and TRBJ2-7, is DTGVSQNPRHKITKRGQNVTFRCDPISEHNRLYWYRQTLGQGPEFLTYFQNEAQLEKSRLLSDRFSAERPKGSFSTLEIQRTEQGDSAMYLCASSVSGVPEQYFGPGTRLTVT.

CDR3 region: CASSVGLAGGSYNEQFF. The CDR3 region has the DNA TGTGCCAGCAGTGTGGGACTAGCAGGGGGCTCCTACAATGAGCAGTTCTTC. This chain uses TRBV12-3 or TRBV12-4 with TRBJ2-1; 9 bases are shared with TRBD2. This CDR3 contains 17 residues. V lost 5 bases, J lost 0 bases, and 8 bases stayed unmatched.

This clonotype came up many times. The chain carries TRBV12-3 or TRBV12-4 and TRBJ2-5, with D perhaps matching TRBD1 (6 bases). The length of the CDR3 is 14 residues. V lost 1 base, J lost 1 base, and 7 bases lay in between. The CDR3 DNA is TGTGCCAGCAGTTTAGGACAGGCCCAAGAGACCCAGTACTTC. It yields the protein CASSLGQAQETQYF.

The J gene is TRBJ2-7, the V gene TRBV12-5; D uncertain. This CDR3 comprises 16 residues. Germline V gene sequence: CDR1 LGHNT, CDR2 FRNRAP. Trimming removed 3 bases from V and 1 base from J, with 16 bases in between. The CDR3 sequence is CASGFLGGASSYEQYF. In DNA, the CDR3 is TGTGCTAGTGGTTTTCTAGGTGGAGCCTCTTCCTACGAGCAGTACTTC. Based on the CDR3 plus reference TRBV12-5 and TRBJ2-7, the full variable domain is DARVTQTPRHKVTEMGQEVTMRCQPILGHNTVFWYRQTMMQGLELLAYFRNRAPLDDSGMPKDRFSAEMPDATLATLKIQPSEPRDSAVYFCASGFLGGASSYEQYFGPGTRLTVT.

On this clonotype itself: A clone one base away is much larger, so this may be a read error. The CDR3, as DNA: TGTGCCAGCGGACTAGCGGGAGTAAGCAATGAGCAGTACTTC. Translation gives CASGLAGVSNEQYF. The chain has TRBV25-1 and TRBJ2-1; 13 nucleotides line up with TRBD2. Gene TRBJ2-7 matches the end of the DNA better, so the J call may be wrong. The CDR3 has 14 residues. Germline lookup yields CDR1 MGHDK and CDR2 SYGVNS.

The chain is built from TRBV27 and TRBJ1-1; TRBD1 is a possible D gene (5 bases). The CDR3 has 14 residues. Germline V gene lookup returns CDR1 MNHEY and CDR2 SMNVEV (reference sequence). V dropped 6 bases and J dropped 1 base, with 12 bases sitting between them. DNA for the CDR3: TGTGCCAGCAGACCGGGACGGTCGAACACTGAAGCTTTCTTT. This gives the protein CASRPGRSNTEAFF.

This chain links TRBV24-1 with TRBJ2-1, with 11 bases matching TRBD2. CDR1 is KGHDR and CDR2 is SFDVKD in the germline V gene. The CDR3 is 11 residues long. Germline trimming cut 6 bases from V and 14 bases from J; bases unmatched to any gene: 2. CDR3 sequence (DNA): TGTGCCACCAGTCTAGCGGGAGGAAAGTTCTTC. The encoded protein is CATSLAGGKFF.

Here the CDR3 DNA reads TGCGCCAGTTCTTACGACAGGCCTAACACTGAAGCTTTCTTT. The encoded protein is CASSYDRPNTEAFF. The chain employs TRBV10-2 and TRBJ1-1; maybe TRBD1 (6 bases). Germline values: CDR1 WSHSY, CDR2 SAAADI. This CDR3 has 14 residues. V was trimmed by 9 bases and J by 2 bases, leaving 16 bases between them.